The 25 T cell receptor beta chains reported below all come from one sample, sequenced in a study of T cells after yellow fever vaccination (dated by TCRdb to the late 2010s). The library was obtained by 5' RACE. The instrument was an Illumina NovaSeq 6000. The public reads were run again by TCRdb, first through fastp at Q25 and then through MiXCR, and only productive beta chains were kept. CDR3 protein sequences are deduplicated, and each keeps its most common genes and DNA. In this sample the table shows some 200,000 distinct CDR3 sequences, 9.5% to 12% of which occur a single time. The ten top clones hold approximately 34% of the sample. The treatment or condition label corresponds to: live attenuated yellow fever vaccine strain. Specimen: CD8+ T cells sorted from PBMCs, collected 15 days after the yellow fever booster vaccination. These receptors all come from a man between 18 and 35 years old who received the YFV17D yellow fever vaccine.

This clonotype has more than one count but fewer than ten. The CDR3 DNA reads as TGCAGTGCTAGAGATAGGGCGGAGGCTTTCTTT. Translation: CSARDRAEAFF. The rearrangement links TRBV20-1 to TRBJ1-1; D gene unclear. CDR1 and CDR2 (germline): DFQATT, SNEGSKA (reference sequence). There are 11 residues in the CDR3. The V end lost 0 bases, the J end lost 11 bases, and 10 bases lay between the germline ends.

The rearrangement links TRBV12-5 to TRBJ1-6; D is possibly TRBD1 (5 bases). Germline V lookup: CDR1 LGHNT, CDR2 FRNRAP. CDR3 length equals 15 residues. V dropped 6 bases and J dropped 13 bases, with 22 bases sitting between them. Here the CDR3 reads CASGSTVNARSPLHF. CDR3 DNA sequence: TGTGCTAGTGGATCGACAGTGAATGCGCGGTCGCCCCTCCACTTT.

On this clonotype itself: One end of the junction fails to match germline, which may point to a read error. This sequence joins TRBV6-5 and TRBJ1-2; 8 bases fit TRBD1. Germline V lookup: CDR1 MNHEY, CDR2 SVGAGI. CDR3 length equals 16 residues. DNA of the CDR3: TGTGCCAGCAGACAACCGACGAGGACAGGGTTTCTCCTTACGTTGTTC. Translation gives CASRQPTRTGFLLTLF.

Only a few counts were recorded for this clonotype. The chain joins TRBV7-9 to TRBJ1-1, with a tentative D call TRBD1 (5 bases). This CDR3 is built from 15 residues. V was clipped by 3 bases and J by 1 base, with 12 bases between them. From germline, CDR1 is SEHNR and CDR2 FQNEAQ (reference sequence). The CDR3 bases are TGTGCCAGCAGCTTCGCCAACGACAGGAACACTGAAGCTTTCTTT. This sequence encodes CASSFANDRNTEAFF.

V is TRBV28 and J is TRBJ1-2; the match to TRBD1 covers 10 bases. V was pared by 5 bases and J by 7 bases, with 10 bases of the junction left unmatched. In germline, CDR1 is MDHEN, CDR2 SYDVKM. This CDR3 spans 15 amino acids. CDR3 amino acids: CASSLTPGQGSGYTF. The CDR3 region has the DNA TGTGCCAGCAGTCTAACGCCGGGACAGGGGAGTGGCTACACCTTC.

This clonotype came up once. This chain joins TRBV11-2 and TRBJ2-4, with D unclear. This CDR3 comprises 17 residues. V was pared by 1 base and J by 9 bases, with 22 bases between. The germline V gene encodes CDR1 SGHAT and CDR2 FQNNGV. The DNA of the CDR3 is TGTGCCAGCAGCTTAGTCAGCATTCGAACCCTCAGGAGCATTCAGTACTTC. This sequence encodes CASSLVSIRTLRSIQYF. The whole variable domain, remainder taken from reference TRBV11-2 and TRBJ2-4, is EAGVAQSPRYKIIEKRQSVAFWCNPISGHATLYWYQQILGQGPKLLIQFQNNGVVDDSQLPKDRFSAERLKGVDSTLKIQPAKLEDSAVYLCASSLVSIRTLRSIQYFGAGTRLSVL.

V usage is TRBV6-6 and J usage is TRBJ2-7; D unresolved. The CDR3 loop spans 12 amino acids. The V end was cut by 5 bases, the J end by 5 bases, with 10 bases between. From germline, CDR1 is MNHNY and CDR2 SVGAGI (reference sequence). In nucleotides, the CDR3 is TGTGCCAGCAGTCCGGAGCGCCACGAGCAGTACTTC. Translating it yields CASSPERHEQYF.

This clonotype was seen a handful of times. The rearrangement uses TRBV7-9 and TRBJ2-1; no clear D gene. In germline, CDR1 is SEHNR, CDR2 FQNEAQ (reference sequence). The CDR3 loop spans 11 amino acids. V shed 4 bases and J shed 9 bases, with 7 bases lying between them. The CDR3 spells CASSSLGEQFF. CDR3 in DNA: TGTGCCAGCAGCTCGCTCGGTGAGCAGTTCTTC.

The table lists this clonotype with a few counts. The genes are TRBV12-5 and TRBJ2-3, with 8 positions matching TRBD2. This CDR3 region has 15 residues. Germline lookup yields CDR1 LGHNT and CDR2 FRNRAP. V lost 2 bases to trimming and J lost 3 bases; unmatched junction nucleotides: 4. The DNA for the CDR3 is TGTGCTAGTGGTTTGAATCCGGGGGGGACAGATACGCAGTATTTT. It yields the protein CASGLNPGGTDTQYF.

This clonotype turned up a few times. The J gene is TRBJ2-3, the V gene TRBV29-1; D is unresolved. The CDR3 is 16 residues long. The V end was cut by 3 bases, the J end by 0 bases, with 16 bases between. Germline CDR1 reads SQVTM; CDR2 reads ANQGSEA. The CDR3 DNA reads TGCAGCGTTGATGTCCCAGAGCTATCTAGCACAGATACGCAGTATTTT. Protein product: CSVDVPELSSTDTQYF.

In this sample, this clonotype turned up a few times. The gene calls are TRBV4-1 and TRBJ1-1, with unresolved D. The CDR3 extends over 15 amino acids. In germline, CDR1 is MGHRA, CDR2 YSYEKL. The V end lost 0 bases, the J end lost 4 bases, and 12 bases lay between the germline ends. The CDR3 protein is CASSQEWASGTEAFF. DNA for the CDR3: TGCGCCAGCAGCCAAGAATGGGCTTCGGGCACTGAAGCTTTCTTT.

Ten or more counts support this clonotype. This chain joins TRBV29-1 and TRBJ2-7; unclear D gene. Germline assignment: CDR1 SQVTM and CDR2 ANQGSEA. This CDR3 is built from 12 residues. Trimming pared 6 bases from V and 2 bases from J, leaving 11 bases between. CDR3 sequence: CSVTRATYEQYV. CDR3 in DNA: TGCAGCGTGACGCGTGCCACCTACGAGCAGTACGTC.

This chain's CDR3 is CASTGQIYNEQFF. CDR3 nucleotides: TGCGCCAGCACGGGACAGATATACAATGAGCAGTTCTTC. The chain joins TRBV10-2 to TRBJ2-1, with 7 bases aligning to TRBD1. Germline V gene lookup returns CDR1 WSHSY and CDR2 SAAADI. J was trimmed by 4 bases and V by 7 bases; bases with no gene match: 4. The CDR3 is 13 residues long.

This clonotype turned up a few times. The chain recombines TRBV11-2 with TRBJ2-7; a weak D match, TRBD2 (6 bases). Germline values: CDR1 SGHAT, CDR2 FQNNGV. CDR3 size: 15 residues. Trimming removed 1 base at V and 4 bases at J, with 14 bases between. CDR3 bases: TGTGCCAGCAGCTTAGGACCCGGGCGGGGTTACGAGCAGTACTTC. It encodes CASSLGPGRGYEQYF.

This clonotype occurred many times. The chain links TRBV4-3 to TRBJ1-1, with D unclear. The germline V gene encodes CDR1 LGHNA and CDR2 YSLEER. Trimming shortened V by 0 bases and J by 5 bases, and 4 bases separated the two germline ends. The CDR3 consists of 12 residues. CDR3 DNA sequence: TGCGCCAGCAGCCAAGATGAAACTGAAGCTTTCTTT. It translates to CASSQDETEAFF.

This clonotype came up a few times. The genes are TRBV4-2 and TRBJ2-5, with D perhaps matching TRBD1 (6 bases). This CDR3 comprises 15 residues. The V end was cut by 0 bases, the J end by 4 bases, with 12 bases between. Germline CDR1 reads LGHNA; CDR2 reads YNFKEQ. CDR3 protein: CASSQDIGGRETQYF. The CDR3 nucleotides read TGTGCCAGCAGCCAAGATATAGGGGGAAGAGAGACCCAGTACTTC.

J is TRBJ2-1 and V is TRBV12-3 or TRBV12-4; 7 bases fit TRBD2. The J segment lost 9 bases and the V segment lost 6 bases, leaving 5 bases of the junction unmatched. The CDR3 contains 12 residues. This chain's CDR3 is CASRAGLGEQFF. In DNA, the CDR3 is TGTGCCAGCAGGGCCGGACTAGGTGAGCAGTTCTTC.

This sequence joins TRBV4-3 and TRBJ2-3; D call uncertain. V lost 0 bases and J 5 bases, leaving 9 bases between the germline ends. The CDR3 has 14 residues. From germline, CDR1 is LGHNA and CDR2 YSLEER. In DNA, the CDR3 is TGCGCCAGCAGCCAAGAACCGCGAGGAGATACGCAGTATTTT. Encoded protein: CASSQEPRGDTQYF.

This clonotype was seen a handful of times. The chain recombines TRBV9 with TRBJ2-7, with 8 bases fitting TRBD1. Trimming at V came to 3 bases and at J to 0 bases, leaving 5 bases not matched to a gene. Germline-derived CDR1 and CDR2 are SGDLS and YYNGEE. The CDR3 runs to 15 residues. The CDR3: CASSAGQGVSYEQYF. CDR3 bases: TGTGCCAGCAGCGCCGGACAGGGAGTCTCCTACGAGCAGTACTTC.

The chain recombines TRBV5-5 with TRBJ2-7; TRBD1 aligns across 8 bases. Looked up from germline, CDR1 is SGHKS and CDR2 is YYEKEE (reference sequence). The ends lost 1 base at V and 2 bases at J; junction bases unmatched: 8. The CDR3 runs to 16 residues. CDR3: CASSLSGQGPAYEQYF. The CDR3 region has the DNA TGTGCCAGCAGCTTGAGCGGACAGGGCCCCGCCTACGAGCAGTACTTC. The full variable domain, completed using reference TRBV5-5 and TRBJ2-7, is DAGVTQSPTHLIKTRGQQVTLRCSPISGHKSVSWYQQVLGQGPQFIFQYYEKEERGRGNFPDRFSARQFPNYSSELNVNALLLGDSALYLCASSLSGQGPAYEQYFGPGTRLTVT.

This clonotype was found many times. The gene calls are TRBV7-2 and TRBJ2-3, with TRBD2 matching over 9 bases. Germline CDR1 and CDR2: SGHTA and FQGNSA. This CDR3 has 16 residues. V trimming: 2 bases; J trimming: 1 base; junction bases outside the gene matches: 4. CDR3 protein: CASSLWASGGTDTQYF. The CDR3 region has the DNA TGTGCCAGCAGCTTATGGGCTAGCGGGGGCACAGATACGCAGTATTTT.

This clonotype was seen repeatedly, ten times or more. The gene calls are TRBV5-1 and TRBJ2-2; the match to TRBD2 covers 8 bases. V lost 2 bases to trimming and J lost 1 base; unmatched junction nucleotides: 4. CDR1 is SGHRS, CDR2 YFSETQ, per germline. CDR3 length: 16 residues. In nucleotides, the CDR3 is TGCGCCAGCAGCTTTTGGCTAGCGGGGAACACCGGGGAGCTGTTTTTT. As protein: CASSFWLAGNTGELFF. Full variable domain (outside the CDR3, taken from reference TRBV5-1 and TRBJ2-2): KAGVTQTPRYLIKTRGQQVTLSCSPISGHRSVSWYQQTPGQGLQFLFEYFSETQRNKGNFPGRFSGRQFSNSRSEMNVSTLELGDSALYLCASSFWLAGNTGELFFGEGSRLTVL.

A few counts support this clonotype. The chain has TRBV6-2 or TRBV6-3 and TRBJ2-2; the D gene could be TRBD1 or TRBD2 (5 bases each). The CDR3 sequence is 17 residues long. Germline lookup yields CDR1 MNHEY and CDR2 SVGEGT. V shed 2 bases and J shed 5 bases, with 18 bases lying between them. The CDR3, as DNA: TGTGCCAGCAGTTACGCCCCCGGGGCCCTGGGTACCGGGGAGCTGTTTTTT. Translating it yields CASSYAPGALGTGELFF.

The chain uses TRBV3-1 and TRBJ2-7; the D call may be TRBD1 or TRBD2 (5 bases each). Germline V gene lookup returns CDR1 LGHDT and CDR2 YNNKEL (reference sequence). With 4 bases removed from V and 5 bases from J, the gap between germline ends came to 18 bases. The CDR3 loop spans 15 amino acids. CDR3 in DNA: TGTGCCAGCAGCCGGCGTCGGGACCCGTTGGACGAGCAGTACTTC. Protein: CASSRRRDPLDEQYF.

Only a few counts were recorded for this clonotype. The CDR3 DNA sequence: TGCGCCAGCAGCCAAGATCTAGGAGACAGGGGGCTTTTGGAGACCCAGTACTTC. Protein: CASSQDLGDRGLLETQYF. This rearrangement joins TRBV4-3 to TRBJ2-5; 10 bases align to TRBD1. The CDR3 contains 18 residues. With 0 bases clipped from V and 5 bases from J, the junction kept 12 bases outside the gene matches. Germline CDR1 and CDR2: LGHNA and YSLEER.